This T cell receptor beta chain was found in a study of blood T cell repertoires in COVID-19. As for the study in general: The United States, Italy and Spain provided the acute and convalescent COVID-19 samples. Sample material is recorded as cDNA or gDNA derived from T cells, B-cell-depleted T cells, or PBMCs.

As originally analysed: Amplification of reference gene primers was used by the study to estimate nucleated cell counts. The table came from immunoSEQ multiplex PCR; TCRdb's copy has only in-frame clones and leaves some out. The DNA was the basis for D and trimming; V, J and clone size are from that table. The table lists 300,000 or so clones, more than 70% of them singletons. CDR1 is LGHDT and CDR2 is YNNKEL in the germline V gene (reference sequence). The CDR3 is 15 amino acids. Trimming removed 4 bases at V and 2 bases at J, with 14 bases between. The sample consisted of peripheral blood. This receptor was obtained from a woman between 45 and 65 years old with acute or convalescent COVID-19. The V gene is TRBV3-1 (or the pseudogene TRBV3-2), the J gene TRBJ1-2, with D unresolved. The CDR3 sequence: CASSLTERRNYGYTF. In nucleotides, the CDR3 is TGTGCCAGCAGCCTAACCGAACGGAGAAACTATGGCTACACCTTC.